This T cell receptor beta chain was recovered during a study of CD8+CD57+ T cells in acquired aplastic anemia (dated by TCRdb to 2017 to 2018). Concerning the study at large: A mean of about 3 ug of DNA, ranging from roughly 0.18 to 30 ug, was extracted from sorted CD4+ and CD8+ cells. Healthy donor samples averaged approximately 10 million reads for CD4+ and roughly 11 million for CD8+ cells. General findings and caveats noted by the study authors: Patients and healthy controls showed no significant difference in CD8+ Simpson's diversity (P=0.060). Over 25 CD8+ CDR3 sequences were found in both patients and controls but appeared to be highly expressed in patients and within the immunodominant clones of the patients.

The study deep-sequenced TCR repertoires of sorted CD4+ and CD8+ blood T cells from severe aplastic anemia patients and healthy subjects. Ficoll-Paque density gradient centrifugation was used to isolate peripheral blood mononuclear cells. Before DNA was extracted, CD4+ and CD8+ T cells were sorted using either FACS or magnetic beads. Within its sample, this clonotype is medium-sized (0.01 to 0.1%). Its recognized antigen is unknown. Nothing much larger sits one base from this clone, and base qualities are not available. TCR beta VDJ combination and CDR3 sequence profiling used genomic DNA as the template. TCR repertoire sequencing was run on an Illumina HiSeq 2000. As for how the authors treated the data: TRBV/TRBJ rearrangement plots, CDR3 size and DJ length profiles, and Simpson's diversity index were used to evaluate the repertoires. Whichever DNA sequence was most abundant in the deep sequencing data was defined as the immunodominant clone. CDR3 amino acid sequences were screened for sharing across subjects and were compared with published repertoires and the VDJdb database. In TCRdb, the public reads were trimmed at Q25 with fastp and aligned with MiXCR, with productive beta chains retained. Each entry merges the rows of one CDR3 protein and shows their most common DNA and genes. What appears here as the V and J calls and clone size reflects TCRdb's work, not the paper's. The sample includes 35,000 to 45,000 distinct CDR3 sequences, with roughly 65% observed a single time. The top ten clonotypes cover 23% of the sample.

Its CDR3 holds 12 amino acids, cysteine through phenylalanine. Just the 36-base CDR3 DNA is kept, in frame starting at base 1. CDR1 and CDR2, per the germline V gene (reference sequence), are SEHNR and FQNEAQ. The germline ends are 8 bases apart after V is trimmed by 3 bases and J by 6 bases. Sequencing was performed on sorted CD4+, CD8+, or CD8+CD57+ T cells (not recorded which) from PBMCs. This clonotype was sampled from a human donor in good health, serving as a control. Recombination connected TRBV7-9 to TRBJ1-1, with a weak D call of TRBD1 (5 bases match). In nucleotides, the sequence is TGTGCCAGCAGCTTTGGGGGGTCTGAAGCTTTCTTT. Its protein is CASSFGGSEAFF.